This T cell receptor beta chain was identified in a study of cytomegalovirus exposure and HLA in healthy donors. Broader study findings: In a later analysis, a missense DCLRE1C variant was linked to TCR beta V- and J-gene trimming. Information on immune exposure was restricted to one variable (CMV serostatus). Most TCR sequences were seen very rarely across donors, but some public TCRs occurred in many. An observed cluster of highly shared sequence variants was recorded as a likely sequencing artifact.

Vbeta (60) and Jbeta (13) primers were used in the PCR. Here immunoSEQ multiplex PCR was the method, and the copy in TCRdb shows in-frame clones only, minus some. Among about 200,000 clones listed, roughly 80% were seen once. The V and J ends lost 4 bases and 1 base respectively, with 11 bases between them. The CDR3 has 14 amino acids. Germline assignment: CDR1 SGHRS and CDR2 YFSETQ. Comments on this clone: Its antigen is not known.

The TCR was taken from a girl aged 10 to 17 in good health and CMV-seronegative. The gene calls are TRBV5-1 and TRBJ1-1; a weak D match, TRBD1 (5 bases). The sample comprised PBMCs. The CDR3 bases are TGCGCCAGCAGCACCGGGGGAGCGAACACTGAAGCTTTCTTT. It is translated as CASSTGGANTEAFF.